Listed below are T cell receptor beta chains from one sample, sequenced in a study of shared clonotypes between healthy human individuals. Here immunoSEQ multiplex PCR was the method, and the copy in TCRdb shows in-frame clones only, minus some. Of about 320,000 clones listed, around 87% were seen once; the top ten hold about 17%. What was sequenced was memory CD8+ T cells sorted from blood. Source of these receptors: a man younger than 35 in good health. CDR3s include the opening cysteine and the closing phenylalanine or tryptophan. The D gene is left open where the match is weak. Some rows have no size entry. The others give once, few or many, or a class for an expanded clone.

j_gene,abundance,v_gene,d_gene,CDR3aa,CDR3nt
TRBJ2-7,NA,TRBV6-5,TRBD1,CASRTGTGPYEQYF,TGTGCCAGCAGAACGGGGACAGGTCCCTACGAGCAGTACTTT
TRBJ2-3,NA,TRBV19,TRBD1,CASSIGTGPTDTQYF,TGTGCCAGTAGTATCGGGACAGGGCCCACAGATACGCAGTATTTT
TRBJ1-1,once,TRBV4-2,NA,CASSQWSAGNTEAFF,TGTGCCAGCAGCCAATGGTCAGCAGGGAACACTGAAGCTTTCTTT
TRBJ1-1,NA,TRBV5-6,NA,CASSFSSGLEAFF,TGTGCCAGCAGCTTCTCTTCGGGCCTTGAAGCTTTCTTT
TRBJ2-1,NA,TRBV5-1,TRBD2,CASSDRLAGVEQFF,TGCGCCAGCAGCGACCGACTAGCGGGAGTTGAGCAGTTCTTC
TRBJ1-5,NA,TRBV15,NA,CATSRGGNQPQHF,TGTGCCACCAGCAGAGGGGGGAATCAGCCCCAGCATTTT
TRBJ2-5,NA,TRBV30,NA,CAWDSEETQYF,TGTGCCTGGGACAGCGAAGAGACCCAGTACTTC
TRBJ2-1,many,TRBV19,NA,CASTETGWNEQFF,TGTGCCAGTACCGAAACCGGGTGGAATGAGCAGTTCTTC
TRBJ2-7,few,TRBV4-1,TRBD1,CASSGTGVAYEQYF,TGCGCCAGCAGCGGGACAGGAGTTGCCTACGAGCAGTACTTC
TRBJ1-1,NA,TRBV18,NA,CASSPPVGPTEAFF,TGTGCCAGCTCACCACCGGTAGGCCCCACTGAAGCTTTCTTT
TRBJ2-7,NA,TRBV5-8,TRBD1,CASSSRDRSYEQYF,TGTGCCAGCAGCTCCCGGGACAGATCCTACGAGCAGTACTTC
TRBJ2-7,once,TRBV5-1,TRBD2,CASSLAGSGVYEQYF,TGCGCCAGCAGCTTGGCCGGTAGCGGGGTCTACGAGCAGTACTTC
TRBJ1-2,few,TRBV30,NA,CACPELANYGYTF,TGTGCCTGCCCGGAGTTGGCTAACTATGGCTACACCTTC
TRBJ2-1,medium-sized,TRBV9,TRBD1,CASSGSGTGNEQFF,TGTGCCAGCAGCGGATCCGGGACAGGGAATGAGCAGTTCTTC
TRBJ2-1,NA,TRBV18,TRBD1,CASSPPKGQQGGDEQFF,TGTGCCAGCTCACCACCGAAGGGACAGCAGGGCGGAGATGAGCAGTTCTTC
TRBJ2-1,NA,TRBV7-2,NA,CASSLEFRGESYNEQFF,TGTGCCAGCAGCTTAGAATTCCGGGGTGAAAGCTACAATGAGCAGTTCTTC
TRBJ2-3,NA,TRBV4-1,NA,CASSFGRGTEPDTQYF,TGCGCCAGCAGCTTTGGTCGGGGCACCGAACCTGATACGCAGTATTTT
TRBJ1-1,NA,TRBV6-5,NA,CASRNAGLEAFF,TGTGCCAGCAGAAACGCAGGACTAGAAGCTTTCTTT
TRBJ2-5,NA,TRBV7-9,TRBD1,CASSSSTGTGKETQYF,TGTGCCAGCAGCTCGTCCACCGGGACAGGGAAAGAGACCCAGTACTTC
TRBJ2-7,NA,TRBV7-8,NA,CASSLETSTAESSYEQYF,TGTGCCAGCAGCCTGGAAACTTCGACAGCCGAATCCTCCTACGAGCAGTACTTC
TRBJ1-2,NA,TRBV5-1,NA,CASSLAQGARDGYTF,TGCGCCAGCAGCTTGGCCCAGGGAGCAAGGGATGGCTACACCTTC
TRBJ2-7,NA,TRBV7-9,NA,CASQPTGRPYEQYF,TGTGCCAGCCAGCCAACTGGCAGACCCTACGAGCAGTACTTC
TRBJ1-2,NA,TRBV9,TRBD1,CASSEGQGANYGYTF,TGTGCCAGCAGCGAGGGACAGGGAGCTAACTATGGCTACACCTTC
TRBJ2-7,NA,TRBV6-1,NA,CASSVDTAEQYF,TGTGCCAGCAGTGTTGACACCGCCGAGCAGTACTTC
TRBJ2-7,NA,TRBV11-2,NA,CASSPGTSYPSSYEQYF,TGTGCCAGCAGCCCCGGGACTTCTTATCCGAGCTCCTACGAGCAGTACTTC
TRBJ2-1,NA,TRBV6-6,TRBD2,CASSYGSGVYNEQFF,TGTGCCAGCAGTTACGGTAGCGGGGTCTACAATGAGCAGTTCTTC
TRBJ2-5,NA,TRBV5-1,TRBD2,CASSLRLAGGLQETQYF,TGCGCCAGCAGCCTAAGACTAGCGGGGGGCCTCCAAGAGACCCAGTACTTC
TRBJ2-3,NA,TRBV4-1,NA,CASSQDSGRLDTQYF,TGCGCCAGCAGCCAAGATTCAGGAAGATTAGATACGCAGTATTTT
TRBJ1-1,NA,TRBV6-1,NA,CASSLQGPGTEAFF,TGTGCCAGCAGCTTACAGGGTCCGGGGACTGAAGCTTTCTTT
TRBJ1-2,NA,TRBV5-6,NA,CASSWPRDRFYGYTF,TGTGCCAGCAGCTGGCCCCGAGACCGATTCTATGGCTACACCTTC
TRBJ1-1,NA,TRBV6-6,NA,CASSYSPGRFTEAFF,TGTGCCAGCAGTTACTCCCCAGGGAGGTTCACTGAAGCTTTCTTT